This paragraph reports one TCR beta chain. Its antigen target is currently unknown. Per-nucleotide qualities are absent, and no much larger clonotype sits a single base away. The data were obtained in a study of OX40 agonist ivuxolimab in advanced cancers. Describing the broader study: Ivuxolimab, which targeted the costimulatory receptor OX40 (CD134), was an agonistic, fully human IgG2 monoclonal antibody. Prior anti-PD-1, anti-PD-L1 or anti-CTLA-4 therapy was permitted, and checkpoint inhibitors had been received by roughly two fifths of dose-escalation patients. Of the approximately 54 dose-escalation patients, hepatocellular carcinoma was present in 19, melanoma in about 15, renal cell carcinoma in 9 and head and neck cancer in 9. Partial responses occurred in three dose-escalation patients: two with cutaneous melanoma and one with hepatocellular carcinoma. The monotherapy dose-escalation portion (N of about 50 patients) of the phase I ivuxolimab trial is reported in the paper. The point of sequencing TCRbeta in the periphery was to test whether ivuxolimab changed TCR sequence diversity and drove clonal T-cell expansion. The dose-escalation cohort was around 83% male with a mean age of approximately 59 years, ranging from about 23 to 85. Intravenous ivuxolimab was administered to patients every 2 weeks at six dose levels: 0.01, 0.1, 0.3, 1.5, 3 and 10 mg/kg.

Taken from cysteine to phenylalanine, the CDR3 has 15 residues. The kept DNA is CDR3 alone, 45 bases in frame from the first base. The germline V end is reduced by 5 bases and the J end by 2 bases; junction bases left unmatched: 8. For CDR1 and CDR2, the germline V gene (reference sequence) lists SEHNR and FQNEAQ. Patients with autoimmune disease history or receiving systemic immunosuppression were excluded from the trial. Peripheral blood for TCR sequencing was drawn from every dose cohort at baseline, at cycle 4 day 1 and at cycle 7 day 1. The samples were taken from a phase I, first-in-human, multicenter, open-label dose-escalation trial of ivuxolimab. The trial enrolled adults with locally advanced or metastatic head and neck squamous cell, hepatocellular, melanoma or renal cell carcinoma. CD4+ and CD8+ T cells were sorted separately from peripheral blood before TCR sequencing. Results and caveats for the whole study, not just this receptor: Low levels of normalized T-cell clonal expansion were also shown by some nonresponding patients. In the 0.1-3.0 mg/kg groups, partial responders had among the lowest normalized peripheral clonal expansion, particularly in CD8+ T cells. At doses of 0.1 to 3.0 mg/kg, clonal expansion of both CD4+ and CD8+ T cells in blood was seen between baseline and week 6. After ivuxolimab, CD8+ T cells had more expanded clones than CD4+ T cells on average. The antigen specificity of the clonally expanded peripheral T cells was not determined.

Genomic DNA was isolated from the sorted cells so that the TCRbeta CDR3 region could be sequenced. The immunoSEQ Assay was used to sequence the TCRbeta CDR3 regions. TCRdb mirrors the immuneACCESS table, restricted to in-frame sequences. Some clones are absent from its copies; in checked studies, under half trace to an unresolved V gene, and the reason for the others is unknown. Present in this sample are some 50,000 clones, just over 85% of which were seen just once. The ten largest clonotypes hold less than 3.5% of the sample. Specimen: CD4+ or CD8+ T cells sorted from blood, collected in a trial of the OX40 agonist ivuxolimab. The rearrangement joined TRBV7-9 to TRBJ1-2; 7 central bases correspond to TRBD1. The receptor's source is an adult with an advanced solid tumor such as melanoma, head and neck, liver or kidney cancer. DNA sequence: TGTGCCAGCAGCCCAAGTAACAGGGGAAACTATGGCTACACCTTC. It specifies CASSPSNRGNYGYTF.